These 21 T cell receptor beta chains share one sample of origin, sequenced in a study of beta chain features in type 1 diabetes. The investigators reverse transcribed all of the isolated RNA, so they sequenced expressed TCRB transcripts. Only in-frame clones appear in the TCRdb table, and some are missing; sequencing was by immunoSEQ multiplex PCR. The table lists roughly 250,000 clones, over 8.5% of them singletons, with about 0.037% in the top ten. The sample comprised naive CD4+ T cells from blood. The origin of the receptors is a woman younger than 35 in good health.

This rearrangement joins TRBV25-1 to TRBJ2-3; 8 nucleotides match TRBD2. Germline V lookup: CDR1 MGHDK, CDR2 SYGVNS. The J segment lost 1 base and the V segment lost 8 bases, leaving 5 bases of the junction unmatched. The CDR3 is made up of 14 amino acids. The CDR3 loop reads CASGEAGGTDTQYF. The CDR3 DNA reads TGTGCCAGCGGGGAAGCGGGAGGCACAGATACGCAGTATTTT.

The J gene is TRBJ2-2, the V gene TRBV6-1; TRBD2 agrees at 8 bases. This CDR3 is built from 14 residues. The ends lost 7 bases at V and 6 bases at J; junction bases unmatched: 7. Germline V lookup: CDR1 MNHNS, CDR2 SASEGT. The CDR3 bases are TGTGCCAGCAAAGAGACTAGCGTTCCCGGGGAGCTGTTTTTT. This translates into CASKETSVPGELFF.

This clone was counted between two and nine times. CDR3 region: CACRSRGRSYGYTF. Here the CDR3 DNA reads TGTGCCTGCCGCTCCAGGGGACGTTCCTATGGCTACACCTTC. The J gene is TRBJ1-2, the V gene TRBV30, with D possibly TRBD1 on 6 matching bases. Germline assignment: CDR1 GTSNPN and CDR2 SVGIG (reference sequence). The CDR3 has 14 amino acids. V was pared by 6 bases and J by 4 bases, with 18 bases between.

This clone turned up a few times. In DNA, the CDR3 is TGTGCCAGCAGTGAACAGGCTCCTAGCAATCAGCCCCAGCATTTT. Its protein product is CASSEQAPSNQPQHF. V and J are TRBV2 and TRBJ1-5; D uncertain. The germline V and J ends were trimmed by 2 bases and 0 bases, with 8 bases remaining between them. CDR1 is SNHLY and CDR2 is FYNNEI in the germline V gene. This CDR3 is 15 amino acids long.

This clone was observed a few times. V gene TRBV6-6 combines with J gene TRBJ2-3; perhaps TRBD1 as D (6 bases). The germline CDR1 and CDR2 sequences are MNHNY and SVGAGI (reference sequence). CDR3 length: 16 amino acids. With 4 bases removed from V and 2 bases from J, the gap between germline ends came to 16 bases. The CDR3 here is CASSSYYRAITDTQYF. CDR3 DNA: TGTGCCAGCAGTTCCTACTACAGGGCTATCACAGATACGCAGTATTTT.

This rearrangement joins TRBV5-1 to TRBJ1-1, with D perhaps TRBD1 (5 bases). CDR3 length equals 15 residues. Germline loops: CDR1 SGHRS, CDR2 YFSETQ. Trimming shortened V by 7 bases and J by 1 base, and 17 bases separated the two germline ends. CDR3 coding DNA: TGCGCCAGCTATCTTAGACAGACGGAGAACACTGAAGCTTTCTTT. Protein product: CASYLRQTENTEAFF.

This clone was detected only a few times. The V and J genes are TRBV11-3 and TRBJ1-2; D remains unclear. V was shortened by 6 bases and J by 5 bases, with 19 bases between the two germline ends. The CDR3 consists of 15 residues. CDR1 SGHNT and CDR2 YENEEA come from the germline V gene. The DNA for the CDR3 is TGTGCCAGCAGTTGTCCCCCTCCCCCGCGGTATGGCTACACCTTC. Protein sequence: CASSCPPPPRYGYTF. Looking up the rest from reference TRBV11-3 and TRBJ1-2 gives the full variable domain: EAGVVQSPRYKIIEKKQPVAFWCNPISGHNTLYWYLQNLGQGPELLIRYENEEAVDDSQLPKDRFSAERLKGVDSTLKIQPAELGDSAVYLCASSCPPPPRYGYTFGSGTRLTVV.

The V gene is TRBV18, the J gene TRBJ2-3; D gene unclear. The CDR3 contains 17 residues. V dropped 2 bases and J dropped 1 base, with 16 bases sitting between them. CDR1 and CDR2 from the germline V gene are KGHSH and LQKENI. In DNA, the CDR3 is TGTGCCAGCTCACCAGTCGCAACTTCCTTTGGCACAGATACGCAGTATTTT. It translates to CASSPVATSFGTDTQYF.

This clone was observed a few times. CDR3 sequence: CASSVAQSEGTQYF. The CDR3 DNA reads as TGTGCCAGCAGCGTAGCTCAATCGGAGGGTACGCAGTATTTT. The rearrangement joins TRBV9 to TRBJ2-3; D is perhaps TRBD2 (6 bases). This CDR3 has 14 residues. CDR1 is SGDLS, CDR2 YYNGEE, per germline. V dropped 0 bases and J dropped 8 bases, with 13 bases sitting between them.

The chain couples TRBV5-6 to TRBJ2-1; 8 positions agree with TRBD2. The CDR3 has 15 amino acids. CDR1 and CDR2 (germline): SGHDT, YYEEEE. The V and J ends lost 4 bases and 3 bases, in that order; junction bases with no gene match: 6. The CDR3 protein is CASSLRGGNYNEQFF. DNA of the CDR3: TGTGCCAGCAGCCTACGCGGGGGGAACTACAATGAGCAGTTCTTC.

This chain links TRBV4-1 with TRBJ2-1, with TRBD2 as a possible D gene (5 bases). Germline V lookup: CDR1 MGHRA, CDR2 YSYEKL. This CDR3 comprises 13 residues. V was pared by 2 bases and J by 8 bases, with 10 bases between. The CDR3 sequence is CASSQRTEYEQFF. The CDR3 DNA is TGCGCCAGCAGCCAAAGGACTGAATATGAGCAGTTCTTC.

The sample holds a few counts of this clone. This chain joins TRBV6-5 and TRBJ1-1; D unresolved. Germline V gene sequence: CDR1 MNHEY, CDR2 SVGAGI. With 0 bases removed from V and 4 bases from J, the gap between germline ends came to 9 bases. This CDR3 comprises 14 residues. The CDR3 DNA reads TGTGCCAGCAGTTACTCCGTCCGGGGCACTGAAGCTTTCTTT. Translating it yields CASSYSVRGTEAFF.

This CDR3 is CASSLVGDRGYGYTF. The CDR3 DNA sequence: TGTGCCAGCAGCTTAGTCGGGGACAGGGGATATGGCTACACCTTC. The J gene is TRBJ1-2, the V gene TRBV7-9; 10 nucleotides line up with TRBD1. The CDR3 sequence is 15 residues long. After removal of 1 base from V and 5 bases from J, the junction contained 4 bases not matched to a gene. CDR1 SEHNR and CDR2 FQNEAQ come from the germline V gene (reference sequence).

The gene calls are TRBV5-1 and TRBJ2-5; TRBD1 aligns across 10 bases. The CDR3 extends over 15 amino acids. Germline CDR1 is SGHRS and CDR2 is YFSETQ. Trimming at V came to 2 bases and at J to 3 bases, leaving 4 bases not matched to a gene. CDR3 nucleotides: TGCGCCAGCAGCTTTGCCGGGACAGGGGAAGAGACCCAGTACTTC. Translated, it gives CASSFAGTGEETQYF.

V and J are TRBV19 and TRBJ1-1, with D perhaps matching TRBD1 (5 bases). The CDR3 spans 14 residues. Germline CDR1 and CDR2: LNHDA and SQIVND (reference sequence). V lost 5 bases, J lost 1 base, and 11 bases lay in between. The CDR3 sequence: CASSATAKNTEAFF. In DNA form, the CDR3 reads TGTGCCAGTAGTGCGACAGCGAAGAACACTGAAGCTTTCTTT.

The chain recombines TRBV18 with TRBJ1-6; 7 bases line up with TRBD1. With V trimmed by 3 bases and J by 10 bases, 9 bases remained unmatched. The germline V gene has CDR1 KGHSH and CDR2 LQKENI. The CDR3 spans 15 residues. CDR3 in DNA: TGTGCCAGCTCACCCTCAGGGGGGACCGAGTCACCCCTCCACTTT. It codes for CASSPSGGTESPLHF.

This clone came up a few times. The V and J genes are TRBV30 and TRBJ2-1; perhaps TRBD2 as D (6 bases). The CDR3 has 13 residues. V dropped 5 bases and J dropped 7 bases, with 15 bases sitting between them. Germline CDR1 GTSNPN, CDR2 SVGIG (reference sequence). The chain's CDR3 is CAWQTPGLNEQFF. The CDR3 DNA reads as TGTGCCTGGCAGACTCCGGGACTGAATGAGCAGTTCTTC.

This clone was counted between two and nine times. The CDR3, as DNA: TGTGCCTGGAGCGTGAAGGGGGCTGGAAACACCATATATTTT. This encodes CAWSVKGAGNTIYF. The chain combines TRBV30 with TRBJ1-3; weak D call: TRBD1 (6 bases). Germline V gene sequence: CDR1 GTSNPN, CDR2 SVGIG (reference sequence). Trimming took 3 bases from V and 2 from J, leaving 11 bases between them. This CDR3 is built from 14 residues.

V usage is TRBV5-6 and J usage is TRBJ1-1; D perhaps matches TRBD1 (5 bases). CDR1 is SGHDT and CDR2 is YYEEEE in the germline V gene. V lost 1 base and J lost 1, with 11 bases in between. The CDR3 runs to 15 residues. DNA of the CDR3: TGTGCCAGCAGCTTGCTTCGGGGGACGAACACTGAAGCTTTCTTT. Residues: CASSLLRGTNTEAFF.

J is TRBJ1-5 and V is TRBV30, with TRBD1 identical over 11 bases. Germline CDR1 and CDR2: GTSNPN and SVGIG (reference sequence). The length of the CDR3 is 17 residues. The J segment lost 2 bases and the V segment lost 1 base, leaving 7 bases of the junction unmatched. This CDR3 reads CAWSEGQGVMGNQPQHF. The CDR3 DNA is TGTGCCTGGAGTGAGGGACAGGGGGTTATGGGCAATCAGCCCCAGCATTTT.

There are a few counts of this clone. CDR3 sequence (DNA): TGTGCCTGGAGTCAGGGTCGGGATCAGCCCCAGCATTTT. It translates to CAWSQGRDQPQHF. The chain combines TRBV30 with TRBJ1-5; possible D gene TRBD1, 5 bases. CDR3 length equals 13 residues. Germline assignment: CDR1 GTSNPN and CDR2 SVGIG (reference sequence). With 2 bases removed from V and 5 bases from J, the gap between germline ends came to 10 bases.